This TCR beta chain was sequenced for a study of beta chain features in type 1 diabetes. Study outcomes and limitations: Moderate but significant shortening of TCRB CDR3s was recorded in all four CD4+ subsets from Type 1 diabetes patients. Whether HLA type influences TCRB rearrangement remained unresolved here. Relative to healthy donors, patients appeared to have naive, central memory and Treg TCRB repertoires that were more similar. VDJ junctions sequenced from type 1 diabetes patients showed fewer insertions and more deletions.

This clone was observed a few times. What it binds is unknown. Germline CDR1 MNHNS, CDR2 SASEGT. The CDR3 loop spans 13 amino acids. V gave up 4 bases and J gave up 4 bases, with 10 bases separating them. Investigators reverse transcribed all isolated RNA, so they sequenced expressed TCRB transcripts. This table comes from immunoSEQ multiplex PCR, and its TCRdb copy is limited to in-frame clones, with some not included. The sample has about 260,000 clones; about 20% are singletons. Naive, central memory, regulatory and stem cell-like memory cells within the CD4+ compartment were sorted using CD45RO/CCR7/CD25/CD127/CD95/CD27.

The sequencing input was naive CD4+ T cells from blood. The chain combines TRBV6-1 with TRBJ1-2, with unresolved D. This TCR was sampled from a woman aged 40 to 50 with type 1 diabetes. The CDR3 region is CASSGGSRYGYTF. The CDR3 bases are TGTGCCAGCAGTGGAGGCAGTCGCTATGGCTACACCTTC.